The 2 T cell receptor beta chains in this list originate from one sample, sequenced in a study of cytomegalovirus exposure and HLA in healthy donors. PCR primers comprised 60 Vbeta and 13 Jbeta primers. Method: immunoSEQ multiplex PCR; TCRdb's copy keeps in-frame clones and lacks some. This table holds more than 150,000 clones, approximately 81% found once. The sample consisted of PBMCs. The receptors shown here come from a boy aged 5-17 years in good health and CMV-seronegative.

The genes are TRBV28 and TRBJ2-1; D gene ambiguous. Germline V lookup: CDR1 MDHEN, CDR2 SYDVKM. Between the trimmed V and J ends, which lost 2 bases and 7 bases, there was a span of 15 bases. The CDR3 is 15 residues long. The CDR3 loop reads CASSLEAEVGNEQFF. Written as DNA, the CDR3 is TGTGCCAGCAGTTTAGAGGCCGAAGTCGGGAATGAGCAGTTCTTC.

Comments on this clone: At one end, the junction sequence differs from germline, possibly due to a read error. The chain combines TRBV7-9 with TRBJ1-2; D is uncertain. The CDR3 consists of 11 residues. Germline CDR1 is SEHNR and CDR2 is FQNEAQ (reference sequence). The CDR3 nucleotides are TGTTCCAGCAGCGTCCCTAATGGCTACACCTTC. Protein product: CSSSVPNGYTF. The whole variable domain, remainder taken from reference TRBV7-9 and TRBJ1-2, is DTGVSQNPRHKITKRGQNVTFRCDPISEHNRLYWYRQTLGQGPEFLTYFQNEAQLEKSRLLSDRFSAERPKGSFSTLEIQRTEQGDSAMYLCSSSVPNGYTFGSGTRLTVV.